Listed here are 22 T cell receptor beta chains from one sample, sequenced in a study of T cell repertoires in cytomegalovirus infection. A single record per CDR3 protein comes from TCRdb applying MiXCR to the reads. This table has about 740,000 distinct CDR3 sequences, 35% to 45% appearing once. Sequences were obtained from PBMCs. Receptors originate from a human donor in good health (CMV status not recorded). Some clones in this sample may be carry-over from other donors' samples.

The rearrangement uses TRBV6-1 and TRBJ1-6; D not certain. Trimming shortened V by 4 bases and J by 10 bases, and 14 bases separated the two germline ends. The CDR3 has 14 residues. Germline values: CDR1 MNHNS, CDR2 SASEGT. The CDR3 DNA is TGTGCCAGCAGTGTTGAGGGAAACGGATCACCCCTCCACTTT. Amino acids: CASSVEGNGSPLHF.

The chain couples TRBV13 to TRBJ2-2; 13 nucleotides agree with TRBD2. The V gene's germline CDR1 is PRHDT and CDR2 FYEKMQ (reference sequence). The CDR3 consists of 16 residues. J lost 5 bases, V lost 5 bases, and 5 bases had no gene match. CDR3 sequence reads: CASSPTGLAGTGELFF. DNA of the CDR3: TGTGCCAGCAGCCCTACGGGACTAGCGGGGACCGGGGAGCTGTTTTTT.

The chain combines TRBV28 with TRBJ2-3, with TRBD1 as a possible D gene (6 bases). Germline V lookup: CDR1 MDHEN, CDR2 SYDVKM. The V gene lost 3 bases and the J gene lost 7 bases, with 11 bases spanning the gap. The CDR3 contains 13 residues. Here the CDR3 DNA reads TGTGCCAGCAGTTTGGGACACGTCAATACGCAGTATTTT. It yields the protein CASSLGHVNTQYF. Full variable domain (rest looked up from reference TRBV28 and TRBJ2-3): DVKVTQSSRYLVKRTGEKVFLECVQDMDHENMFWYRQDPGLGLRLIYFSYDVKMKEKGDIPEGYSVSREKKERFSLILESASTNQTSMYLCASSLGHVNTQYFGPGTRLTVL.

This clonotype was seen a handful of times. The V and J genes are TRBV25-1 and TRBJ2-2; D may be TRBD1 or TRBD2 (5 bases each). Germline V CDR1 and CDR2: MGHDK, SYGVNS. Trimming cost V 3 bases and J 4 bases, with 9 bases left between them. There are 14 residues in the CDR3. The CDR3 region has the DNA TGTGCCAGCAGTGAGCCGAGGGGCACCGGGGAGCTGTTTTTT. As protein: CASSEPRGTGELFF.

V is TRBV6-1 and J is TRBJ2-7; the match to TRBD2 covers 7 bases. In germline, CDR1 is MNHNS, CDR2 SASEGT. CDR3 length: 15 residues. Germline trimming cut 0 bases from V and 2 bases from J; bases unmatched to any gene: 4. The CDR3 DNA is TGTGCCAGCAGTGAAGCGGGAGGGAGCCCCTACGAGCAGTACTTC. Translation: CASSEAGGSPYEQYF.

This clonotype was picked up a small number of times. This chain connects TRBV24-1 to TRBJ2-1; 9 positions match TRBD1. Germline V gene sequence: CDR1 KGHDR, CDR2 SFDVKD. The CDR3 has 16 amino acids. V was pared by 4 bases and J by 4 bases, with 7 bases of the junction left unmatched. The CDR3 bases are TGTGCCACCAGTGACCAGGGACAGGGATATTACAATGAGCAGTTCTTC. Its translation is CATSDQGQGYYNEQFF.

This chain joins TRBV20-1 and TRBJ1-1; D is possibly TRBD1 (5 bases). CDR3 size: 14 residues. Trimming removed 2 bases from V and 2 bases from J, with 12 bases in between. The germline V gene has CDR1 DFQATT and CDR2 SNEGSKA (reference sequence). The CDR3 nucleotides read TGCAGTGCTAGACAGGGAAGTCCCAACACTGAAGCTTTCTTT. It is translated as CSARQGSPNTEAFF.

This clonotype has just a few counts. The gene calls are TRBV20-1 and TRBJ2-7; 7 bases fit TRBD2. Germline-derived CDR1 and CDR2 are DFQATT and SNEGSKA (reference sequence). The CDR3 covers 12 residues. V trimming: 6 bases; J trimming: 6 bases; junction bases outside the gene matches: 8. As DNA, the CDR3 is TGCAGTGCCAACGGGGGGTCGAGCGAGCAGTACTTC. Its protein product is CSANGGSSEQYF.

This chain connects TRBV7-6 to TRBJ2-1, with 7 bases fitting TRBD1. Germline CDR1 and CDR2: SGHVS and FNYEAQ. V dropped 7 bases and J dropped 6; count of bases not matched to a gene: 12. CDR3 length equals 15 residues. The DNA for the CDR3 is TGTGCCAGCACCTTTACGACAGGGTTCAGCAATGAGCAGTTCTTC. This translates into CASTFTTGFSNEQFF. The full variable domain, in which reference TRBV7-6 and TRBJ2-1 provide the parts outside the CDR3, is GAGVSQSPRYKVTKRGQDVALRCDPISGHVSLYWYRQALGQGPEFLTYFNYEAQQDKSGLPNDRFSAERPEGSISTLTIQRTEQRDSAMYRCASTFTTGFSNEQFFGPGTRLTVL.

This clonotype has only a few counts. The chain couples TRBV12-3 or TRBV12-4 to TRBJ2-3, with D hard to call. There are 14 residues in the CDR3. V dropped 6 bases and J dropped 9 bases, with 19 bases sitting between them. The CDR3 coding sequence is TGTGCCAGCAGCCTATCGAGACTGTGGGGAACGCAGTATTTT. It translates to CASSLSRLWGTQYF.

This clonotype was found a few times. This sequence joins TRBV6-5 and TRBJ1-6; 7 nucleotides match TRBD1. J was trimmed by 4 bases and V by 1 base; bases with no gene match: 1. From germline, CDR1 is MNHEY and CDR2 SVGAGI. CDR3 size: 15 residues. The chain's CDR3 is CASSYLGQYNSPLHF. The DNA for the CDR3 is TGTGCCAGCAGTTACTTGGGACAGTATAATTCACCCCTCCACTTT.

This clonotype was observed a few times. The gene calls are TRBV6-5 and TRBJ1-1, with D perhaps TRBD1 (5 bases). V dropped 3 bases and J dropped 6 bases, with 11 bases sitting between them. The CDR3 is made up of 13 amino acids. Germline V gene lookup returns CDR1 MNHEY and CDR2 SVGAGI. CDR3 nucleotides: TGTGCCAGCAGTTATGGACTGGGGCCTGAAGCTTTCTTT. Its protein is CASSYGLGPEAFF.

The gene calls are TRBV5-5 and TRBJ1-6; 8 bases match TRBD1. The germline CDR1 and CDR2 sequences are SGHKS and YYEKEE (reference sequence). This CDR3 region has 16 residues. The V and J ends lost 4 bases and 6 bases, in that order; junction bases with no gene match: 9. The CDR3 region has the DNA TGTGCCAGCAGCCTAGTCGGACAGGGCCCTAATTCACCCCTCCACTTT. This gives the protein CASSLVGQGPNSPLHF.

V gene TRBV28 combines with J gene TRBJ2-5, with 13 bases identical to TRBD2. Germline CDR1 reads MDHEN; CDR2 reads SYDVKM. This CDR3 contains 15 residues. V lost 8 bases to trimming and J lost 5 bases; unmatched junction nucleotides: 8. CDR3 loop: CASGLPGLAGETQYF. CDR3 bases: TGTGCCAGCGGCCTACCGGGACTAGCGGGGGAGACCCAGTACTTC.

The CDR3 loop reads CASSLGLAGGWQYF. CDR3 bases: TGTGCCAGCAGCTTAGGACTAGCGGGAGGTTGGCAGTACTTC. J is TRBJ2-7 and V is TRBV7-8, with 13 nucleotides matching TRBD2. Per the germline V gene, CDR1 is SGHVS and CDR2 is FQNEAQ. The CDR3 is 14 residues long. Trimming took 1 base from V and 9 from J; bases not matched to a gene: 3.

Comment on this clonotype: The junction does not match germline at one end; this may be a read error. This chain joins TRBV7-4 and TRBJ2-7; TRBD2 aligns across 9 bases. Germline CDR1 reads SGHVT; CDR2 reads SQSDAQ. The CDR3 has 16 amino acids. DNA of the CDR3: TGTGCCAGCAGCAAAGGGGCTAGCGGGGCTACCTACGAGCAGTCCTTC. It is translated as CASSKGASGATYEQSF.

The table lists this clonotype with a few counts. The rearrangement joins TRBV7-9 to TRBJ2-7; D is ambiguous. Gene TRBJ2-4 matches the end of the DNA better, so the J call may be wrong. Germline CDR1 is SEHNR and CDR2 is FQNEAQ (reference sequence). The CDR3 runs to 13 residues. CDR3 in amino acids: CASSLTGPLIQYF. CDR3 coding DNA: TGTGCCAGCAGCTTAACCGGGCCCCTCATTCAGTACTTC.

This clonotype was seen a few times. The genes are TRBV19 and TRBJ2-7, with D perhaps matching TRBD1 or TRBD2 (5 bases each). The CDR3 covers 13 residues. Trimming cost V 3 bases and J 3 bases, with 9 bases left between them. CDR1 LNHDA and CDR2 SQIVND come from the germline V gene (reference sequence). CDR3 sequence reads: CASSIGGGYEQYF. CDR3 DNA sequence: TGTGCCAGTAGTATCGGTGGGGGCTACGAGCAGTACTTC.

In DNA, the CDR3 is TGCAGCGTTAGTTTAGGGGGTTTTTCCTACAATGAGCAGTTCTTC. Protein product: CSVSLGGFSYNEQFF. This chain uses TRBV29-1 with TRBJ2-1, with a possible D match to TRBD1 (6 bases). V was shortened by 5 bases and J by 1 base, with 15 bases between the two germline ends. This CDR3 is built from 15 residues. Germline V gives CDR1 SQVTM, CDR2 ANQGSEA.

On this clonotype itself: This may stem from a read error, because a much larger clone lies one nucleotide away. No conserved phenylalanine or tryptophan is present at the end of the CDR3, so a read error is the likely explanation. V usage is TRBV7-2 and J usage is TRBJ2-7, with D perhaps TRBD1 (5 bases). CDR3 size: 12 residues. Germline V gene lookup returns CDR1 SGHTA and CDR2 FQGNSA. Trimming cost V 5 bases and J 3 bases, with 8 bases left between them. The CDR3 coding sequence is TGTGCCAGCAGCCTCAGGGTCTACGAGCAGTACTGC. It yields the protein CASSLRVYEQYC.

The CDR3 sequence: CASSLEPRDTEAFF. CDR3 coding DNA: TGCGCCAGCAGCTTGGAACCCAGGGACACTGAAGCTTTCTTT. The chain couples TRBV5-1 to TRBJ1-1; tentatively, D is TRBD1 (5 bases). CDR1 is SGHRS, CDR2 YFSETQ, per germline. The CDR3 contains 14 residues. The ends were cut back, 0 bases at V and 3 bases at J, with 9 bases in the middle. Full variable domain (missing parts from reference TRBV5-1 and TRBJ1-1): KAGVTQTPRYLIKTRGQQVTLSCSPISGHRSVSWYQQTPGQGLQFLFEYFSETQRNKGNFPGRFSGRQFSNSRSEMNVSTLELGDSALYLCASSLEPRDTEAFFGQGTRLTVV.

This chain uses TRBV5-6 with TRBJ1-5; unclear D gene. Germline CDR1 SGHDT, CDR2 YYEEEE. V lost 0 bases to trimming and J lost 7 bases, with 11 bases between them. This CDR3 is built from 14 residues. The CDR3 spells CASSLADGRQPQHF. The CDR3 coding sequence is TGTGCCAGCAGCTTGGCGGATGGCAGGCAGCCCCAGCATTTT.